The clone carrying this TCR beta chain has just one count. Its antigen is still unknown. The record originates from a study of pediatric ulcerative colitis. The method was immunoSEQ multiplex PCR; TCRdb's version includes in-frame clones alone and lacks a portion of them. The sample carries tens of thousands of clones, less than 80% recorded once. Study results and limitations: All ulcerative colitis patients, but no controls, carried a couple of rectal clonotypes.

The rectum was sampled with one to two pinch biopsies at colonoscopy. This sequence was found in a boy aged 5-17 years with moderate ulcerative colitis. The sequencing input was gut tissue.

CDR3 residues: CASTEPGQSYEQYF. In DNA form, the CDR3 reads TGTGCCAGCACAGAACCGGGACAGTCCTACGAGCAGTACTTC. The J gene is TRBJ2-7, the V gene TRBV28, with 7 bases lining up with TRBD1. The V gene end was trimmed by 7 bases and the J gene end by 1 base; junction bases not matched to a gene: 7. Germline V CDR1 and CDR2: MDHEN, SYDVKM. This CDR3 region has 14 residues.